These T cell receptor beta chains were read from a single sample in a study of vaccination and CD4 T cells after COVID-19. A single record per CDR3 protein comes from TCRdb applying MiXCR to the PCR reads. Seen here are about 23,000 distinct CDR3 sequences, around 67% observed once, and the top ten hold about a fifth. Their antigens are not known. This sample comprised CD4+ T cells from blood, cultured in vitro, obtained after SARS-CoV-2 vaccination. The source of these receptors is a human donor who received a COVID-19 vaccine. CDR3s include the opening cysteine and the closing phenylalanine or tryptophan. A D gene is named only where the DNA matches it firmly. Expanded clones get a size class; other rows say once, few or many, or leave the size out.

V gene	D gene	J gene	clone size	CDR3 protein	CDR3 DNA
TRBV10-1	-	TRBJ2-3	-	CASSEKGRVTDTQYF	TGCGCCAGCAGTGAGAAGGGTCGCGTCACAGATACGCAGTATTTT
TRBV7-6	-	TRBJ1-2	-	CASSVPQGSGGYTF	TGTGCCAGCAGCGTTCCACAGGGCTCTGGTGGCTACACCTTC
TRBV2	TRBD1	TRBJ1-6	-	CASRRGTGTQSPLHF	TGTGCCAGCAGACGCGGGACAGGGACCCAGTCACCCCTCCACTTT
TRBV7-9	TRBD1	TRBJ1-1	few	CASTFGTVNTEAFF	TGTGCCAGCACTTTTGGGACAGTTAACACTGAAGCTTTCTTT
TRBV30	TRBD1	TRBJ2-7	-	CAWGQDRSYEQYF	TGTGCCTGGGGACAGGATCGGTCCTACGAGCAGTACTTC
TRBV6-5	-	TRBJ2-2	-	CASSYRAANTGELFF	TGTGCCAGCAGTTACAGGGCTGCGAACACCGGGGAGCTGTTTTTT
TRBV19	TRBD1	TRBJ2-7	-	CASSRIDRDEQYF	TGTGCCAGTAGTAGGATTGACAGGGACGAGCAGTACTTC
TRBV30	-	TRBJ1-5	-	CAWSISDLSNQPQHF	TGTGCCTGGAGTATTAGTGACCTTAGCAATCAGCCCCAGCATTTT
TRBV10-1	TRBD1	TRBJ2-1	-	CASRIGTDYNEQFF	TGCGCCAGCAGAATTGGGACAGATTACAATGAGCAGTTCTTC
TRBV19	-	TRBJ1-1	-	CASSSNRDNTEAFF	TGTGCCAGTAGTTCAAACCGGGATAACACTGAAGCTTTCTTT
TRBV6-5	-	TRBJ2-1	-	CASSYLLARNEQFF	TGTGCCAGCAGTTACCTTCTAGCGAGAAATGAGCAGTTCTTC
TRBV20-1	TRBD1	TRBJ1-2	few	CSARELQGTLDGYTF	TGCAGTGCTAGAGAGTTACAGGGGACACTAGATGGCTACACCTTC
TRBV6-1	TRBD2	TRBJ2-5	-	CASSEVWLAGRAETQYF	TGTGCCAGCAGTGAAGTATGGTTGGCAGGGAGGGCAGAGACCCAGTACTTC
TRBV5-1	-	TRBJ2-5	-	CASSLGGAVDRETQYF	TGCGCCAGCAGCTTGGGCGGGGCGGTGGACCGGGAGACCCAGTACTTC
TRBV7-7	TRBD2	TRBJ2-5	-	CASSPGTSPPTQYF	TGTGCCAGCAGTCCCGGGACTAGCCCCCCGACCCAGTACTTC
TRBV2	-	TRBJ2-7	-	CASSTVWAYEQYF	TGTGCCAGCAGTACGGTATGGGCTTACGAGCAGTACTTC
TRBV10-3	-	TRBJ1-5	-	CAIRMDSSNQPQHF	TGTGCCATCAGGATGGACAGTAGCAATCAGCCCCAGCATTTT
TRBV20-1	TRBD2	TRBJ2-5	-	CSARDISGGTLGTQYF	TGCAGTGCTAGAGATATTAGCGGGGGCACATTGGGGACCCAGTACTTC
TRBV7-9	-	TRBJ1-2	-	CASSSTGGADYGYTF	TGTGCCAGCAGCTCTACCGGTGGGGCGGACTATGGCTACACCTTC
TRBV20-1	-	TRBJ1-4	-	CSASREKLFF	TGCAGTGCTAGTCGGGAAAAACTGTTTTTT